The TCR beta chain described here comes from a study of T cells after yellow fever vaccination. For the study at large: Fractions with few cells were prepared using SMART-Seq v4 Ultra Low Input.

Germline V gene data show CDR1 as SGHTA and CDR2 as FQGNSA. The CDR3 extends over 15 amino acids. The J segment lost 2 bases and the V segment lost 3 bases, leaving 2 bases of the junction unmatched. This clonotype was seen a handful of times. Its antigen remains unidentified. TCRdb reprocessed the 5' RACE reads with MiXCR, giving one entry per CDR3 protein. Here the sample spans 620,000 or so distinct CDR3 sequences, 10% to 15% being singletons. Findings and limits, study-wide: Clones that expanded after primary vaccination mostly reappeared after the booster (around 96% CD4, around 87% CD8). A minor fraction of clonotypes spanned both CD4 and CD8 compartments. Repertoires obtained by FACS sorting could include abundant clonotypes that entered as contaminants from the bulk population.

The TCR comes from a man aged 30 to 45 who received the YFV17D yellow fever vaccine. The rearrangement joins TRBV7-2 to TRBJ2-3, with 10 bases aligning to TRBD1. Sequenced here: PBMCs, sampled on the day of the yellow fever booster vaccination. The CDR3 spells CASSLTGGTTDTQYF. In DNA form, the CDR3 reads TGTGCCAGCAGCTTGACAGGGGGCACCACAGATACGCAGTATTTT.